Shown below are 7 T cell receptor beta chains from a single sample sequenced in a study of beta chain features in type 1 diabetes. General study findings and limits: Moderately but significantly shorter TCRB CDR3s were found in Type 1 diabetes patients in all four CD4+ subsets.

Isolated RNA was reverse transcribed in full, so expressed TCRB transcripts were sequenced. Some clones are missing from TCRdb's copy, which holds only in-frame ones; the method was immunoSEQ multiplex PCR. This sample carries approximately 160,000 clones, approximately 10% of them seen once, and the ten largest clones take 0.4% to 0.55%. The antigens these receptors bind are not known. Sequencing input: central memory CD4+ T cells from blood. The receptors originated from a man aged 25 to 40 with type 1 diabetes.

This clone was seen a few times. The CDR3 is CAISERGSSYNEQFF. In DNA form, the CDR3 reads TGTGCCATCAGTGAGAGGGGCAGCTCCTACAATGAGCAGTTCTTC. The genes are TRBV10-3 and TRBJ2-1; perhaps TRBD1 as D (5 bases). The length of the CDR3 is 15 residues. The ends were cut back, 2 bases at V and 0 bases at J, with 8 bases in the middle. The V gene's germline CDR1 is ENHRY and CDR2 SYGVKD.

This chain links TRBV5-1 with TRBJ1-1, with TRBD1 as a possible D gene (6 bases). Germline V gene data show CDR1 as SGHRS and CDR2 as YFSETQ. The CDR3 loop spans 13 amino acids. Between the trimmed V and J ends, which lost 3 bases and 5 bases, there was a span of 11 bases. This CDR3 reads CASSWNRETEAFF. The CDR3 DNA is TGCGCCAGCAGCTGGAACAGGGAAACTGAAGCTTTCTTT.

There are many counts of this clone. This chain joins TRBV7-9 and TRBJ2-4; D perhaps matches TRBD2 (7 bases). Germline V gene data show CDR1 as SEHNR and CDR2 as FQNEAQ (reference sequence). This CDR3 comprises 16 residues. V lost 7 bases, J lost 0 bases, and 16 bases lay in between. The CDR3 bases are TGTGCCAGCACCCGAGGGGGGGGTCTAGCCAAAAACATTCAGTACTTC. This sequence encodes CASTRGGGLAKNIQYF.

CDR3 residues: CTSRNTRSSSSYEQYF. The DNA for the CDR3 is TGCACCAGCCGAAACACCCGTAGCAGCAGCTCCTACGAGCAGTACTTC. The genes are TRBV1 and TRBJ2-7; TRBD2 is taken as the D call from the table, unchecked against the DNA. TRBV1 is annotated as a pseudogene. The CDR3 runs 16 residues.

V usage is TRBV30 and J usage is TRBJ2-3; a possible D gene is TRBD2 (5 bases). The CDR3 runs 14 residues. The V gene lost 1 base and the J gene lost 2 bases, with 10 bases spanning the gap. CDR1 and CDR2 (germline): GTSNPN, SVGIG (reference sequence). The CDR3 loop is CAWSASGYTDTQYF. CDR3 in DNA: TGTGCCTGGAGTGCAAGCGGTTACACAGATACGCAGTATTTT.

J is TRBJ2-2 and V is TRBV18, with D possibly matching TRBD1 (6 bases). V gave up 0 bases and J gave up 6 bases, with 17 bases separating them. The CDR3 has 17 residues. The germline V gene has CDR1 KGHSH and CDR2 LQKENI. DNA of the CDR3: TGTGCCAGCTCACCACCTAGCCAGGGGAGTGGCGCCGGGGAGCTGTTTTTT. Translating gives CASSPPSQGSGAGELFF.

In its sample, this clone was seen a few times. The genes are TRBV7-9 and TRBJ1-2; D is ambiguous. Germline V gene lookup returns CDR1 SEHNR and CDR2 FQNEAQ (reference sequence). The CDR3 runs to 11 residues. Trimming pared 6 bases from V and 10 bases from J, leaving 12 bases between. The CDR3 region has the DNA TGTGCCAGCAGTGGTGCCGAAGCCTACACCTTC. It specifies CASSGAEAYTF.